Listed here are 29 T cell receptor beta chains from one sample, sequenced in a study of chronic HIV infection and antiretroviral therapy. TCRdb reprocessed the 5' RACE reads via MiXCR and lists one record per CDR3 protein. The table lists 40,000 to 50,000 distinct CDR3 sequences, under 20% of them singletons. Input material: peripheral blood. The source is an adult who had HIV and had not received antiretroviral therapy, or was an uninfected healthy control (not recorded which).

The chain joins TRBV9 to TRBJ1-6; tentative D call: TRBD1 (6 bases). V dropped 3 bases and J dropped 7 bases, with 17 bases sitting between them. This CDR3 is 16 amino acids long. CDR1 SGDLS and CDR2 YYNGEE come from the germline V gene. The CDR3 loop is CASSEGDVLGNSPLHF. Written as DNA, the CDR3 is TGTGCCAGCAGCGAGGGGGATGTATTAGGGAATTCACCCCTCCACTTT. The whole variable domain, remainder taken from reference TRBV9 and TRBJ1-6, is DSGVTQTPKHLITATGQRVTLRCSPRSGDLSVYWYQQSLDQGLQFLIQYYNGEERAKGNILERFSAQQFPDLHSELNLSSLELGDSALYFCASSEGDVLGNSPLHFGNGTRLTVT.

This clonotype was detected only a few times. The chain is built from TRBV28 and TRBJ1-1, with TRBD1 as a possible D gene (6 bases). V lost 6 bases and J lost 2, with 22 bases in between. Germline V lookup: CDR1 MDHEN, CDR2 SYDVKM. CDR3 length equals 17 residues. The CDR3 spells CASRPGFRGALNTEAFF. The CDR3 region has the DNA TGTGCCAGCAGACCCGGCTTCAGGGGCGCCCTAAACACTGAAGCTTTCTTT.

This clonotype was seen a handful of times. The chain couples TRBV12-3 or TRBV12-4 to TRBJ1-6; TRBD1 might be the D (6 bases). Trimming pared 3 bases from V and 5 bases from J, leaving 14 bases between. CDR3 length equals 16 residues. The CDR3 DNA is TGTGCCAGCAGTTTTGGTCAGGGGCCTGATAATTCACCCCTCCACTTT. This codes for CASSFGQGPDNSPLHF.

J is TRBJ1-4 and V is TRBV5-1; the D is unclear. This CDR3 is 13 amino acids long. The V end lost 1 base, the J end lost 6 bases, and 7 bases lay between the germline ends. Looked up from germline, CDR1 is SGHRS and CDR2 is YFSETQ. CDR3 bases: TGCGCCAGCAGCTTGTTCGCGGATGAAAAACTGTTTTTT. It translates to CASSLFADEKLFF.

The V gene is TRBV6-1, the J gene TRBJ1-1, with TRBD1 matching over 10 bases. This CDR3 region has 14 residues. Germline CDR1 reads MNHNS; CDR2 reads SASEGT. V shed 8 bases, J shed 5 bases, and the junction held 8 bases outside the gene matches. Written as DNA, the CDR3 is TGTGCCAGCGTGATGACAGGGGGCCGAACTGAAGCTTTCTTT. Residues: CASVMTGGRTEAFF.

The chain carries TRBV28 and TRBJ2-1; weak D call: TRBD1 (7 bases). Germline CDR1 reads MDHEN; CDR2 reads SYDVKM. The CDR3 is 15 residues long. Trimming pared 5 bases from V and 0 bases from J, leaving 11 bases between. The CDR3, as DNA: TGTGCCAGCAGTGGCGGGACAGCCTCCTACAATGAGCAGTTCTTC. Translated, it gives CASSGGTASYNEQFF.

This clonotype appeared a few times. The chain has TRBV7-2 and TRBJ1-2, with D possibly being TRBD1 (5 bases). Looked up from germline, CDR1 is SGHTA and CDR2 is FQGNSA. Deletions cut 5 bases from V and 2 bases from J, with 9 bases between. This CDR3 has 13 residues. In DNA form, the CDR3 reads TGTGCCAGCAGCGAGACAGCGAACTATGGCTACACCTTC. Its translation is CASSETANYGYTF. Looking up the rest from reference TRBV7-2 and TRBJ1-2 gives the full variable domain: GAGVSQSPSNKVTEKGKDVELRCDPISGHTALYWYRQSLGQGLEFLIYFQGNSAPDKSGLPSDRFSAERTGGSVSTLTIQRTQQEDSAVYLCASSETANYGYTFGSGTRLTVV.

This chain links TRBV12-5 with TRBJ2-3; D may be TRBD2 (6 bases). The germline V gene encodes CDR1 LGHNT and CDR2 FRNRAP. The length of the CDR3 is 15 residues. V was clipped by 2 bases and J by 5 bases, with 14 bases between them. CDR3 residues: CASGLTSQVGDTQYF. DNA for the CDR3: TGTGCTAGTGGTTTGACTAGCCAGGTGGGAGATACGCAGTATTTT.

This clonotype was counted only a few times. This sequence joins TRBV6-1 and TRBJ2-3; D is ambiguous. There are 14 residues in the CDR3. CDR1 and CDR2 from the germline V gene are MNHNS and SASEGT. V was shortened by 7 bases and J by 2 bases, with 13 bases between the two germline ends. This CDR3 is CASIITQSTDTQYF. CDR3 coding DNA: TGTGCCAGCATTATCACCCAGTCCACAGATACGCAGTATTTT.

In its sample, this clonotype was seen a few times. The gene calls are TRBV24-1 and TRBJ2-2, with D possibly TRBD2 on 5 matching bases. The germline V and J ends were trimmed by 1 base and 5 bases, with 19 bases remaining between them. The germline CDR1 and CDR2 sequences are KGHDR and SFDVKD. This CDR3 comprises 18 residues. DNA of the CDR3: TGTGCCACCAGTGATTTACCTCCGGGCGGTCGGGAAACCGGGGAGCTGTTTTTT. Translated, it gives CATSDLPPGGRETGELFF.

There are a few counts of this clonotype. This chain's CDR3 is CASSTAAVRQFF. The CDR3 DNA reads as TGTGCCAGCAGTACCGCGGCTGTTCGGCAGTTCTTC. V gene TRBV28 combines with J gene TRBJ2-1; D is uncertain. Germline loops: CDR1 MDHEN, CDR2 SYDVKM. This CDR3 is 12 amino acids long. Deletions cut 5 bases from V and 12 bases from J, with 14 bases between.

This clonotype was observed a few times. This chain links TRBV24-1 with TRBJ1-1; D is undetermined. The V and J ends lost 7 bases and 1 base respectively, with 9 bases between them. Germline CDR1 and CDR2: KGHDR and SFDVKD. This CDR3 contains 13 residues. CDR3 sequence (DNA): TGTGCCACCAGGAGGACGGAGAACACTGAAGCTTTCTTT. Residues: CATRRTENTEAFF.

This clonotype has just a few counts. The J gene is TRBJ2-5, the V gene TRBV30; 7 nucleotides line up with TRBD1. Germline loops: CDR1 GTSNPN, CDR2 SVGIG (reference sequence). Trimming took 3 bases from V and 4 from J; bases not matched to a gene: 20. The CDR3 loop spans 18 amino acids. As DNA, the CDR3 is TGTGCCTGGAGCGCCGTGGGGGACAGACGGCACCGTCTAGAGACCCAGTACTTC. It translates to CAWSAVGDRRHRLETQYF. Full variable domain (outside the CDR3, taken from reference TRBV30 and TRBJ2-5): SQTIHQWPATLVQPVGSPLSLECTVEGTSNPNLYWYRQAAGRGLQLLFYSVGIGQISSEVPQNLSASRPQDRQFILSSKKLLLSDSGFYLCAWSAVGDRRHRLETQYFGPGTRLLVL.

A few counts support this clonotype. The rearrangement joins TRBV5-1 to TRBJ2-4; D remains ambiguous. The CDR3 has 12 residues. Germline V gives CDR1 SGHRS, CDR2 YFSETQ. V was pared by 4 bases and J by 8 bases, with 10 bases between. The CDR3 DNA sequence: TGCGCCAGCAGCCCGCGCGGAGACATTCAGTACTTC. As protein: CASSPRGDIQYF.

There are a few counts of this clonotype. The V call is TRBV20-1, the J call TRBJ2-1; maybe TRBD2 (5 bases). The V gene lost 7 bases and the J gene lost 5 bases, with 12 bases spanning the gap. The germline V gene has CDR1 DFQATT and CDR2 SNEGSKA (reference sequence). The CDR3 spans 12 residues. CDR3 amino acids: CSGGLQDNEQFF. CDR3 coding DNA: TGCAGTGGTGGACTCCAAGACAATGAGCAGTTCTTC.

The table lists this clonotype with a few counts. This chain uses TRBV7-6 with TRBJ1-2, with 7 bases matching TRBD1. CDR3 length: 14 amino acids. V was clipped by 5 bases and J by 4 bases; unmatched bases: 7. Germline V CDR1 and CDR2: SGHVS, FNYEAQ. CDR3 residues: CASSPGGVGYGYTF. The CDR3 DNA follows: TGTGCCAGCAGCCCAGGGGGGGTAGGCTATGGCTACACCTTC.

This clonotype showed up just a few times. V gene TRBV6-1 combines with J gene TRBJ1-6; TRBD1 matches at 7 bases. Germline CDR1 reads MNHNS; CDR2 reads SASEGT. After removal of 4 bases from V and 5 bases from J, the junction contained 5 bases not matched to a gene. The CDR3 runs 15 residues. The CDR3 DNA sequence: TGTGCCAGCAGTGCTTCGGGACAGAATAATTCACCCCTCCACTTT. Protein product: CASSASGQNNSPLHF.

This clonotype was found a few times. The chain joins TRBV11-2 to TRBJ2-5, with TRBD2 identical over 9 bases. The germline V gene encodes CDR1 SGHAT and CDR2 FQNNGV. Trimming removed 5 bases from V and 11 bases from J; junction bases left unmatched: 12. This CDR3 is built from 14 residues. In DNA, the CDR3 is TGTGCCAGCAGCCACCCCCAGGGACTAGCTGCTCAGTACTTC. It codes for CASSHPQGLAAQYF.

This rearrangement joins TRBV29-1 to TRBJ2-5; 8 nucleotides align to TRBD1. The CDR3 contains 15 residues. Germline lookup yields CDR1 SQVTM and CDR2 ANQGSEA. V was pared by 1 base and J by 3 bases, with 7 bases of the junction left unmatched. The CDR3 region is CSVEGSGGWEETQYF. Written as DNA, the CDR3 is TGCAGCGTTGAAGGGTCAGGGGGCTGGGAAGAGACCCAGTACTTC.

The chain couples TRBV28 to TRBJ2-7; a weak D match, TRBD2 (6 bases). The V end was cut by 6 bases, the J end by 2 bases, with 11 bases between. The CDR3 sequence is 13 residues long. Per germline, CDR1 MDHEN and CDR2 SYDVKM. DNA of the CDR3: TGTGCCAGCAGGGCGGGATCGACCTACGAGCAGTACTTC. This sequence encodes CASRAGSTYEQYF.

The chain carries TRBV30 and TRBJ2-3, with a tentative D call TRBD2 (6 bases). CDR3 size: 17 residues. V lost 1 base and J lost 6, with 23 bases in between. Per germline, CDR1 GTSNPN and CDR2 SVGIG (reference sequence). The DNA for the CDR3 is TGTGCCTGGAGTGAAACGCCGGGACGGAGGGTATCCGATACGCAGTATTTT. This encodes CAWSETPGRRVSDTQYF.

This sequence joins TRBV3-1 and TRBJ2-1; TRBD2 agrees at 7 bases. The CDR3 sequence is 14 residues long. CDR1 and CDR2 (germline): LGHDT, YNNKEL (reference sequence). Trimming cost V 4 bases and J 4 bases; bases outside gene matches: 4. CDR3 sequence: CASSPQRGYNEQFF. For the CDR3, the DNA is TGTGCCAGCAGCCCACAGCGGGGTTACAATGAGCAGTTCTTC.

This clonotype appeared many times. V and J are TRBV29-1 and TRBJ1-1; 8 nucleotides agree with TRBD1. The V segment lost 7 bases and the J segment 5 bases; nucleotides outside the gene matches: 9. The CDR3 has 13 residues. Germline-derived CDR1 and CDR2 are SQVTM and ANQGSEA. CDR3 bases: TGCAGCGGGACAGGGAGGGAGCGGACTGAAGCTTTCTTT. It encodes CSGTGRERTEAFF.

This clonotype was counted between two and nine times. The rearrangement links TRBV29-1 to TRBJ2-3; TRBD2 aligns across 12 bases. The CDR3 contains 16 residues. Germline CDR1 reads SQVTM; CDR2 reads ANQGSEA. V trimming: 0 bases; J trimming: 7 bases; junction bases outside the gene matches: 8. DNA for the CDR3: TGCAGCGTTGAAGATCGACTAGCGGGAGTTTCATATACGCAGTATTTT. It yields the protein CSVEDRLAGVSYTQYF.

This clonotype was counted a few times. Here the CDR3 DNA reads TGTGCCAGCAGCCCGACCCTGGGGGGGCCTGGGGTTGGAAACACCATATATTTT. This gives the protein CASSPTLGGPGVGNTIYF. The genes are TRBV28 and TRBJ1-3, with D perhaps matching TRBD1 (6 bases). Germline lookup yields CDR1 MDHEN and CDR2 SYDVKM. This CDR3 is 18 amino acids long. V was pared by 6 bases and J by 3 bases, with 24 bases between.

There are a few counts of this clonotype. V and J are TRBV6-6 and TRBJ2-7; tentative D call: TRBD1 (5 bases). CDR3 size: 14 residues. In germline, CDR1 is MNHNY, CDR2 SVGAGI (reference sequence). V lost 0 bases and J 6 bases, leaving 12 bases between the germline ends. CDR3 DNA: TGTGCCAGCAGTTACTCGATGGGGCTAATCGAGCAGTACTTC. Residues: CASSYSMGLIEQYF.

This chain connects TRBV9 to TRBJ2-1, with a possible D match to TRBD1 (6 bases). The germline gives CDR1 SGDLS, CDR2 YYNGEE. Trimming stripped 4 bases from V and 2 bases from J, with 13 bases between. CDR3 length: 15 amino acids. The CDR3 sequence is CASSFRDNTYNEQFF. The DNA of the CDR3 is TGTGCCAGCAGCTTCCGGGACAACACCTACAATGAGCAGTTCTTC.

The chain employs TRBV12-3 or TRBV12-4 and TRBJ1-5; 10 bases are a match to TRBD1. This CDR3 has 15 residues. Trimming took 5 bases from V and 2 from J; bases not matched to a gene: 3. This chain's CDR3 is CASSPTGGGNQPQHF. CDR3 DNA: TGTGCCAGCAGTCCGACAGGGGGCGGCAATCAGCCCCAGCATTTT.

This clonotype was found a few times. This chain uses TRBV5-5 with TRBJ2-4, with D tentatively TRBD1 (6 bases). This CDR3 is built from 16 residues. The V end lost 4 bases, the J end lost 5 bases, and 19 bases lay between the germline ends. Germline CDR1 and CDR2: SGHKS and YYEKEE (reference sequence). The CDR3 DNA reads as TGTGCCAGCAGCCCCGGACAGACCAGCAAGGAAAACATTCAGTACTTC. As protein: CASSPGQTSKENIQYF.